This T cell receptor (beta chain) is drawn from a study of immune cell composition in non-small cell lung cancer (dated by TCRdb to the late 2010s). About the investigation overall: To assign histologic subtype, which was mostly lung adenocarcinoma or squamous cell carcinoma, H&E was combined with p63, CK5, Napsin A and TTF-1 immunohistochemistry. TCR-beta sequencing (Adaptive Biotechnologies) was performed on approximately 35 paired NSCLC tumour and non-adjacent lung specimens plus 26 tumour-only specimens. In supplementary cohort #1, which comprised roughly 11 lung adenocarcinoma cases, paired tumour/lung TCR-beta sequencing was performed and TIL populations were generated so that tumour reactivity could be assessed. A few tumour specimens that had TCR-beta data belonged to rare histological subtypes and were left out of the subtype comparisons. The full study reports these points: Only nine to eleven cases were included in the reactivity cohort, and sequence sharing between tumour-reactive clones and the dominant in vivo tumour-associated clones was not shown. No significant correlation was found between tumour TCR-beta clonality and smoking pack-years. In about 11 adenocarcinoma cases, maximal tumour-associated clone frequency correlated strongly with TIL tumour reactivity, whereas overall clonality did not. Tumour-associated clones >0.5% were found in nearly half of NSCLC cases, namely in 25% to 40% of adenocarcinomas versus 75% of squamous carcinomas.

Normal lung samples came from the same patient and were non-adjacent lung tissue collected as far from the tumour as possible, with a minimum distance of 3 cm. Frozen aliquots of unsorted single-cell suspensions were used for genomic DNA extraction with the QIAamp DNA kit. Tissues were received within 2 hours of resection and were immediately processed into single-cell suspensions. Tissue was mechanically dissociated and enzymatically digested with DNase I, collagenase I and hyaluronidase for approximately 31 minutes at 37 °C, then filtered and RBC-lysed. The germline V gene sets CDR1 to MNHNS and CDR2 to SASEGT. V loses 7 bases, J loses 9 bases, and the germline ends lie 22 bases apart. CDR3 length: 15 amino acids, cysteine to phenylalanine. Just the 45-base CDR3 DNA is kept, in frame starting at base 1. Concerning this clone: Its antigen is unknown. No qualities accompany the bases; no much larger clone lies one base away.

TCR-beta CDR3 regions were amplified from genomic DNA by a two-step multiplex PCR, with the second step adding Illumina-compatible adaptors. As a commercial immunoSEQ service, TCR-beta immunosequencing was carried out on an Illumina platform. On the authors' methods: Repertoires were summarised as Top 10 Clones, the percentage of T-cell templates from the ten most frequent sequences, and productive clonality. Productive clonality had a range of 0 to 1, where 1 means a monoclonal population. Tumour-associated clones, identified using log10 scatter plots, were defined as sequences that made up at least 0.1% of tumour T-cell templates and were not found in the matched non-adjacent lung. Two-group comparisons used Student's t-tests, stages used ANOVA, and relationships used linear regression, analysed in GraphPad Prism7 and R. TCRdb provides this immuneACCESS table in a form limited to in-frame rearrangements. Some clones are lacking; in checked studies, under half of them reflect an unresolved V gene, and why the rest are absent is not known. V and J calls and clone size are given by that table; D and trimming were obtained from the DNA. In all, the sample holds more than 6,500 clones, and 67% of those were seen once. The top ten constitute roughly a tenth of the sample.

The chain was built from TRBV6-1 and TRBJ1-5; TRBD1 is a weak D gene call, 6 bases matching. The TCR originated in a human donor with non-small cell lung cancer. Material: non-adjacent lung tissue. The CDR3 here reads CASTPWGQAVWPQHF. The bases read TGTGCCAGCACCCCCTGGGGGCAGGCGGTTTGGCCCCAGCATTTT.